This record concerns one TCR beta chain sequence. What it binds is unknown. The entry originates in a study of T cell responses to AZD1222 COVID-19 vaccine. The length of the CDR3 is 16 residues. Germline V gives CDR1 MNHEY, CDR2 SMNVEV (reference sequence). V lost 5 bases and J lost 7; bases outside the gene matches: 5. Notes on the study in general: Baseline serology detected seropositivity in only a handful of AZD1222 recipients.

TCRdb's copy holds only in-frame clones and misses some; the assay was immunoSEQ multiplex PCR. The sample records approximately 100,000 clones, 75% to 95% being singletons. The specimen comprised peripheral blood, sampled on day 0 of AZD1222 vaccination. This clonotype was obtained from an adult in good health. The chain has TRBV27 and TRBJ2-1; 16 nucleotides align to TRBD2. Written as DNA, the CDR3 is TGTGCCAGCAGTAGTGGGACTAGCGGGGGGGTTAATGAGCAGTTCTTC. It specifies CASSSGTSGGVNEQFF.